This TCR beta chain was retrieved from a study of vaccination and CD4 T cells after COVID-19. The treatment is: approximately 11-day PBMC culture with coronavirus spike peptide pools or control peptides (ViraFEST assay). First, ViraFEST expanded antigen-specific T cells with peptide pools, and next it sequenced the TCRs. With V trimmed by 5 bases and J by 6 bases, 4 bases remained unmatched. CDR1 WNHNN and CDR2 SYGVQD come from the germline V gene (reference sequence). There are 13 residues in the CDR3. Researchers used the Oncomine TCR Beta short-read assay to sequence DNA from cultured CD4+ T cells. Using its own MiXCR run on the PCR reads, TCRdb lists one record per CDR3 protein. The sample has approximately 22,000 distinct CDR3 sequences; about 60% are singletons. A word on this clonotype: Antigen: not known.

The receptor was derived from a human donor who had recovered from COVID-19. The chain combines TRBV10-1 with TRBJ1-2; 9 positions match TRBD1. The sequencing input was CD4+ T cells from blood, cultured in vitro. The CDR3 DNA reads as TGCGCCAGCAGTCGGGACAGGGAGAATGGCTACACCTTC. The encoded protein is CASSRDRENGYTF.